This T cell receptor beta chain was sequenced for a study of OX40 agonist ivuxolimab in advanced cancers. For the study at large: Averaging 60 years in age, with a range of about 23 to 80, the cohort was around 85% male. One hepatocellular carcinoma and a couple of cutaneous melanoma patients partially responded. Study conclusions and caveats: Partial responders at 0.1-3.0 mg/kg had among the lowest clonal expansion.

Generated by immunoSEQ multiplex PCR, the TCRdb table keeps only in-frame clones and is missing some. The data contain some 30,000 clones, roughly 79% of them singletons. Turning to this clone: Its antigen is as yet unknown.

The V segment lost 1 base and the J segment 1 base; nucleotides outside the gene matches: 5. The CDR3 spans 16 residues. The germline V gene has CDR1 SGHVS and CDR2 FNYEAQ. This receptor was obtained from an adult with an advanced solid tumor such as melanoma, head and neck, liver or kidney cancer. Sequenced here: CD4+ or CD8+ T cells sorted from blood, sampled in a trial of the OX40 agonist ivuxolimab. The chain employs TRBV7-6 and TRBJ2-7, with 9 positions matching TRBD1. CDR3 sequence reads: CASSLEVGTGSYEQYF. CDR3 DNA: TGTGCCAGCAGCTTAGAAGTCGGGACAGGGTCCTACGAGCAGTACTTC.